The present entry profiles one T cell receptor (beta chain) with its context. Libraries were prepared by immunoSEQ multiplex PCR; TCRdb keeps only in-frame clonotypes and omits some of them. Of more than 75,000 clones listed, roughly nine tenths are singletons. This CDR3 is 14 amino acids long. The V end was cut by 5 bases, the J end by 1 base, with 11 bases between. Germline V gene lookup returns CDR1 SGHVS and CDR2 FQNEAQ. This entry is derived from a study of T cell responses to AZD1222 COVID-19 vaccine. The sample was peripheral blood, taken on day 0 of AZD1222 vaccination. The chain carries TRBV7-8 and TRBJ1-1, with D tentatively TRBD1 (6 bases). This sequence was found in an adult in good health. CDR3 nucleotides: TGTGCCAGCAGCATCCAACAGGGGAACACTGAAGCTTTCTTT. Protein: CASSIQQGNTEAFF. Together with reference TRBV7-8 and TRBJ1-1, the CDR3 gives the full variable domain: GAGVSQSPRYKVAKRGQDVALRCDPISGHVSLFWYQQALGQGPEFLTYFQNEAQLDKSGLPSDRFFAERPEGSVSTLKIQRTQQEDSAVYLCASSIQQGNTEAFFGQGTRLTVV.